A selection of T cell receptor beta chains follows, all from one sample in a study of cytomegalovirus exposure and HLA in healthy donors. Repertoires were generated with immunoSEQ multiplex PCR, while TCRdb's copy carries only in-frame clones and drops some. The sample has under 150,000 clones; 65% to 85% are singletons. The source material was PBMCs. The receptors come from a middle-aged woman in good health and CMV-seropositive. CDR3s include the opening cysteine and the closing phenylalanine or tryptophan. D genes are given only for firm matches. Clone size appears in some rows only: once, few, many, or a class for an expanded clone.

v_gene: TRBV27; d_gene: NA; abundance: NA; j_gene: TRBJ1-1; CDR3nt: TGTGCCAGCAGCTGGGCGGGGGGTGCTTTCTTT; CDR3aa: CASSWAGGAFF
v_gene: TRBV10-2; d_gene: NA; abundance: NA; j_gene: TRBJ2-3; CDR3nt: TGCGCCAGCAGTGCGGTCAGTGACTCCCGACGCACAGATACGCAGTATTTT; CDR3aa: CASSAVSDSRRTDTQYF
v_gene: TRBV18; d_gene: NA; abundance: NA; j_gene: TRBJ2-1; CDR3nt: TGTGCCAGCTCACCTGAGGGAGGCGCCTACAATGAGCAGTTCTTC; CDR3aa: CASSPEGGAYNEQFF
v_gene: TRBV5-1; d_gene: TRBD2; abundance: NA; j_gene: TRBJ2-5; CDR3nt: TGCGCCAGCAGCTTTGGGGGCGGGGGGGCACAAGAGACCCAGTACTTC; CDR3aa: CASSFGGGGAQETQYF
v_gene: TRBV11-2; d_gene: NA; abundance: NA; j_gene: TRBJ1-1; CDR3nt: TGTGCCAGCAGCTTAGATGATTGGACACACCCGAACACTGAAGCTTTCTTT; CDR3aa: CASSLDDWTHPNTEAFF
v_gene: TRBV18; d_gene: NA; abundance: NA; j_gene: TRBJ1-5; CDR3nt: TGTGCCAGCTCACCGACCAGGAACAATCAGCCCCAGCATTTT; CDR3aa: CASSPTRNNQPQHF
v_gene: TRBV2; d_gene: NA; abundance: NA; j_gene: TRBJ1-2; CDR3nt: TGTGCCAGCAGTGACTTCGGAGGTTATGGCTACACCTTC; CDR3aa: CASSDFGGYGYTF
v_gene: TRBV29-1; d_gene: TRBD2; abundance: NA; j_gene: TRBJ2-2; CDR3nt: TGCAGCGTTGTCCTAAGCGGGGGTGGCTTAATCCGGGAGCTGTTTTTT; CDR3aa: CSVVLSGGGLIRELFF
v_gene: TRBV18; d_gene: TRBD2; abundance: NA; j_gene: TRBJ2-1; CDR3nt: TGTGCCAGCTCACCACTTCGGGGCGCGGGAGTGGCCTACAATGAGCAGTTCTTC; CDR3aa: CASSPLRGAGVAYNEQFF
v_gene: TRBV5-1; d_gene: TRBD2; abundance: NA; j_gene: TRBJ2-3; CDR3nt: TGCGCCAGCAGCTTGGCTCTAGCGGGAGGGACTAGCACAGATACGCAGTATTTT; CDR3aa: CASSLALAGGTSTDTQYF
v_gene: TRBV5-6; d_gene: TRBD1; abundance: NA; j_gene: TRBJ1-2; CDR3nt: TGTGCCAGCAGCCGGGACAGGACTGGCTACACCTTC; CDR3aa: CASSRDRTGYTF
v_gene: TRBV2; d_gene: TRBD2; abundance: NA; j_gene: TRBJ2-7; CDR3nt: TGTGCCAGCAGTGAAGGGACTAGCGGGCGGTCAAGCTCCTACGAGCAGTACTTC; CDR3aa: CASSEGTSGRSSSYEQYF
v_gene: TRBV18; d_gene: NA; abundance: once; j_gene: TRBJ1-4; CDR3nt: TGTGCCAGCTCACCATCAGCAGGGAGGAATGAAAAACTGTTTTTT; CDR3aa: CASSPSAGRNEKLFF
v_gene: TRBV2; d_gene: TRBD2; abundance: NA; j_gene: TRBJ2-1; CDR3nt: TGTGCCACTGGGACTAGCGGGAGCTATGAGCAGTTCTTC; CDR3aa: CATGTSGSYEQFF
v_gene: TRBV21-1; d_gene: NA; abundance: NA; j_gene: TRBJ1-3; CDR3nt: TGTGCCAGCAGCGACCGACAGGGGACCACTGGAAACACCATATATTTT; CDR3aa: CASSDRQGTTGNTIYF
v_gene: TRBV7-9; d_gene: NA; abundance: NA; j_gene: TRBJ2-3; CDR3nt: TGTGCCAGCAGCTTAGGCAGGGGTACGACAGATACGCAGTATTTT; CDR3aa: CASSLGRGTTDTQYF
v_gene: TRBV7-3; d_gene: NA; abundance: NA; j_gene: TRBJ1-3; CDR3nt: TGTGCCAGCAGCTTAACGGGCAGCGGAAACACCATATATTTT; CDR3aa: CASSLTGSGNTIYF
v_gene: TRBV19; d_gene: NA; abundance: NA; j_gene: TRBJ1-6; CDR3nt: TGTGCCAGTAGTTCAGGAAGGGGCGACTATAATTCACCCCTCCACTTT; CDR3aa: CASSSGRGDYNSPLHF
v_gene: TRBV4-3; d_gene: NA; abundance: few; j_gene: TRBJ2-7; CDR3nt: TGCGCCAGCAGCCGCACTCAGGATCCCCCGGGAGAGCAGTACTTC; CDR3aa: CASSRTQDPPGEQYF
v_gene: TRBV18; d_gene: TRBD1; abundance: once; j_gene: TRBJ2-3; CDR3nt: TGTGCCAGCTCACCACTGACAGGGGGGAGCACAGATACGCAGTATTTT; CDR3aa: CASSPLTGGSTDTQYF
v_gene: TRBV2; d_gene: TRBD2; abundance: NA; j_gene: TRBJ2-5; CDR3nt: TGTGCCAGCAGCGCCGGGACTAGCGGGGTGGAGACCCAGTACTTC; CDR3aa: CASSAGTSGVETQYF
v_gene: TRBV5-1; d_gene: TRBD2; abundance: NA; j_gene: TRBJ2-7; CDR3nt: TGCGCCAGCAGCTACGGTAGCGGGGGAGCCTACGAGCAGTACTTC; CDR3aa: CASSYGSGGAYEQYF
v_gene: TRBV7-3; d_gene: TRBD1; abundance: once; j_gene: TRBJ2-2; CDR3nt: TGTGCCAGCAGCTTTTTGGGGACAGGGGCCGGGGAGCTGTTTTTT; CDR3aa: CASSFLGTGAGELFF
v_gene: TRBV7-7; d_gene: NA; abundance: few; j_gene: TRBJ2-2; CDR3nt: TGTGCCAGCAGCCCGGACTCCGGGGAGCTGTTTTTT; CDR3aa: CASSPDSGELFF
v_gene: TRBV4-3; d_gene: TRBD1; abundance: NA; j_gene: TRBJ2-1; CDR3nt: TGCGCCAGCAGCCAAACCCGGGGACAGCAATATGAGCAGTTCTTC; CDR3aa: CASSQTRGQQYEQFF